What follows are 27 T cell receptor beta chains derived from one specimen sequenced in a study of CD8+CD57+ T cells in acquired aplastic anemia. Patients picked for sequencing had shown CD8+CD57+ cell expansion detected by flow cytometry. Genomic DNA served as template for TCR beta VDJ and CDR3 profiling. TCRdb processed the reads anew with MiXCR; each CDR3 protein has one entry. The sample records 150,000 to 200,000 distinct CDR3 sequences, 45% to 55% being singletons. Sequencing used sorted CD4+, CD8+, or CD8+CD57+ T cells (not recorded which) from PBMCs. The receptors originated from a human donor with aplastic anemia.

The chain employs TRBV2 and TRBJ1-1; D unresolved. Germline V CDR1 and CDR2: SNHLY, FYNNEI. This CDR3 has 13 residues. The V and J ends lost 3 bases and 0 bases respectively, with 5 bases between them. CDR3 sequence: CASSEGLNTEAFF. The CDR3 DNA reads TGTGCCAGCAGTGAGGGGTTGAACACTGAAGCTTTCTTT.

This clonotype was detected only a few times. The chain uses TRBV15 and TRBJ2-7, with D possibly being TRBD1 (6 bases). The ends were cut back, 3 bases at V and 3 bases at J, with 15 bases in the middle. The CDR3 contains 15 residues. Germline-derived CDR1 and CDR2 are LNHNV and YYDKDF (reference sequence). CDR3 residues: CATSSAGQLDYEQYF. In nucleotides, the CDR3 is TGTGCCACCAGCAGCGCAGGACAGCTAGACTACGAGCAGTACTTC.

The chain couples TRBV20-1 to TRBJ1-1; the D is unclear. Germline V gene data show CDR1 as DFQATT and CDR2 as SNEGSKA (reference sequence). CDR3 length equals 14 residues. Trimming took off 0 bases at V and 1 base at J, with 9 bases between the two ends. This CDR3 reads CSAREAGRNTEAFF. The CDR3 nucleotides are TGCAGTGCTAGAGAGGCCGGGAGGAACACTGAAGCTTTCTTT.

The table lists this clonotype with a count of one. One end of the junction fails to match germline, which may point to a read error. This chain uses TRBV29-1 with TRBJ1-2, with 10 bases that match TRBD1. The CDR3 extends over 15 amino acids. Germline V gives CDR1 SQVTM, CDR2 ANQGSEA. The CDR3 DNA sequence: TGCAGCGTTGCCGCAGGACAGGGGGTTCTAAGTGGCTACATCTTC. It specifies CSVAAGQGVLSGYIF.

V and J are TRBV10-3 and TRBJ1-1; D might be TRBD1 (5 bases). V lost 5 bases to trimming and J lost 1 base, with 14 bases between them. The CDR3 runs 15 residues. CDR1 is ENHRY, CDR2 SYGVKD, per germline. CDR3 sequence (DNA): TGTGCCATCAGTCCTGGGGGGTGGGGGAACACTGAAGCTTTCTTT. This sequence encodes CAISPGGWGNTEAFF.

The CDR3 DNA sequence: TGTGCCACCAGCACTACCGACGGAAAGAATGAAAAACTGTTTTTT. It is translated as CATSTTDGKNEKLFF. This chain joins TRBV15 and TRBJ1-4; no clear D gene. The CDR3 has 15 residues. Germline V CDR1 and CDR2: LNHNV, YYDKDF (reference sequence). V lost 4 bases to trimming and J lost 5 bases, with 14 bases between them. Combining the CDR3 with reference TRBV15 and TRBJ1-4 gives the whole variable domain DAMVIQNPRYQVTQFGKPVTLSCSQTLNHNVMYWYQQKSSQAPKLLFHYYDKDFNNEADTPDNFQSRRPNTSFCFLDIRSPGLGDTAMYLCATSTTDGKNEKLFFGSGTQLSVL.

This clonotype was counted at least ten times. The J gene is TRBJ2-1, the V gene TRBV5-1, with 12 bases aligning to TRBD2. The CDR3 has 15 residues. CDR1 SGHRS and CDR2 YFSETQ come from the germline V gene. With V trimmed by 4 bases and J by 5 bases, 4 bases remained unmatched. The CDR3 coding sequence is TGCGCCAGCAGCCCGGGACTAGCGGGCAACAATGAGCAGTTCTTC. Translating gives CASSPGLAGNNEQFF.

This clonotype appeared many times. J is TRBJ2-1 and V is TRBV7-2; D not resolved. The germline V and J ends were trimmed by 3 bases and 4 bases, with 7 bases remaining between them. CDR3 length: 13 residues. The germline V gene encodes CDR1 SGHTA and CDR2 FQGNSA. The CDR3 DNA reads as TGTGCCAGCAGCTTTCGTCCTTACAATGAGCAGTTCTTC. It specifies CASSFRPYNEQFF.

The V and J genes are TRBV11-2 and TRBJ1-2; weak D call: TRBD1 (5 bases). Germline V CDR1 and CDR2: SGHAT, FQNNGV. The CDR3 length is 12 residues. Trimming cost V 1 base and J 8 bases, with 8 bases left between them. Here the CDR3 reads CASSLGTTGYTF. CDR3 in DNA: TGTGCCAGCAGCTTAGGGACAACCGGCTACACCTTC. The variable domain in full, completed from reference TRBV11-2 and TRBJ1-2, reads EAGVAQSPRYKIIEKRQSVAFWCNPISGHATLYWYQQILGQGPKLLIQFQNNGVVDDSQLPKDRFSAERLKGVDSTLKIQPAKLEDSAVYLCASSLGTTGYTFGSGTRLTVV.

V usage is TRBV6-1 and J usage is TRBJ1-6, with D hard to call. V lost 0 bases to trimming and J lost 8 bases, with 5 bases between them. CDR1 is MNHNS, CDR2 SASEGT, per germline. This CDR3 region has 13 residues. Here the CDR3 reads CASSEASDSPLHF. The CDR3 region has the DNA TGTGCCAGCAGTGAAGCATCGGATTCACCCCTCCACTTT.

Written as DNA, the CDR3 is TGTGCCAGCAGCTCCAACGGGGAGCTGTTTTTT. It specifies CASSSNGELFF. This chain connects TRBV7-7 to TRBJ2-2; D gene uncertain. The length of the CDR3 is 11 residues. Germline V gene data show CDR1 as SSHAT and CDR2 as FNYEAQ (reference sequence). Trimming removed 4 bases from V and 7 bases from J, with 4 bases in between.

The chain recombines TRBV2 with TRBJ2-7; D call uncertain. The ends were cut back, 6 bases at V and 3 bases at J, with 6 bases in the middle. This CDR3 has 11 amino acids. Germline CDR1 is SNHLY and CDR2 is FYNNEI. CDR3 nucleotide sequence: TGTGCCAGCAGGAACAACTACGAGCAGTACTTC. Encoded protein: CASRNNYEQYF.

This clonotype was observed at least ten times. The rearrangement uses TRBV11-2 and TRBJ2-3; D unresolved. The length of the CDR3 is 11 residues. V lost 5 bases and J lost 6, with 6 bases in between. Germline V CDR1 and CDR2: SGHAT, FQNNGV. In nucleotides, the CDR3 is TGTGCCAGCAGCCCCTCTGATACGCAGTATTTT. This sequence encodes CASSPSDTQYF.

Turning to this clonotype: One base away lies a much larger clone, so this may be a sequencing read error. The CDR3 loop is CASSCVKNTGELFF. The CDR3, as DNA: TGTGCCAGCAGCTGCGTCAAGAACACCGGGGAGCTGTTTTTT. The rearrangement uses TRBV5-6 and TRBJ2-2, with no clear D. V lost 3 bases, J lost 1 base, and 7 bases lay in between. Germline loops: CDR1 SGHDT, CDR2 YYEEEE. The CDR3 runs to 14 residues. Full variable domain (missing parts from reference TRBV5-6 and TRBJ2-2): DAGVTQSPTHLIKTRGQQVTLRCSPKSGHDTVSWYQQALGQGPQFIFQYYEEEERQRGNFPDRFSGHQFPNYSSELNVNALLLGDSALYLCASSCVKNTGELFFGEGSRLTVL.

On this clonotype: A read error may explain this, as a much larger clone is one base away. V and J are TRBV15 and TRBJ2-1, with D possibly matching TRBD1 (5 bases). Germline CDR1 is LNHNV and CDR2 is YYDKDF (reference sequence). The CDR3 spans 17 residues. Trimming stripped 0 bases from V and 5 bases from J, with 17 bases between. The CDR3, as DNA: TGTGCCACCAGCAGAGATGTAAGGGGCCCCCCCAACAATGAGCAGTTCTTC. Amino acids: CATSRDVRGPPNNEQFF. Full variable domain (remainder filled in from reference TRBV15 and TRBJ2-1): DAMVIQNPRYQVTQFGKPVTLSCSQTLNHNVMYWYQQKSSQAPKLLFHYYDKDFNNEADTPDNFQSRRPNTSFCFLDIRSPGLGDTAMYLCATSRDVRGPPNNEQFFGPGTRLTVL.

A remark on this clonotype: One end of the junction is discordant with germline, which a read error may explain. The chain has TRBV24-1 and TRBJ2-2; a possible D gene is TRBD2 (5 bases). The germline gives CDR1 KGHDR, CDR2 SFDVKD. This CDR3 is 15 amino acids long. CDR3 sequence: CATSDPTPNTGELSF. CDR3 nucleotides: TGTGCCACCAGTGATCCGACACCGAACACCGGGGAGCTGTCTTTT.

The chain carries TRBV12-3 or TRBV12-4 and TRBJ1-3; maybe TRBD1 (6 bases). The CDR3 contains 15 residues. The V and J ends lost 7 bases and 0 bases respectively, with 13 bases between them. CDR3 bases: TGTGCCAGCACCCAACAGGGTTACTCTGGAAACACCATATATTTT. Its translation is CASTQQGYSGNTIYF.

This clonotype was seen many times. The chain is built from TRBV27 and TRBJ2-7; TRBD2 matches 8 bases. Germline CDR1 reads MNHEY; CDR2 reads SMNVEV (reference sequence). V shed 5 bases, J shed 7 bases, and the junction held 4 bases outside the gene matches. CDR3 length: 12 residues. The CDR3 loop reads CASSPPGGEQYF. For the CDR3, the DNA is TGTGCCAGCAGTCCCCCGGGAGGGGAGCAGTACTTC.

Many counts were recorded for this clonotype. V is TRBV19 and J is TRBJ1-3, with 8 bases aligning to TRBD1. J lost 0 bases, V lost 1 base, and 8 bases had no gene match. CDR1 is LNHDA and CDR2 is SQIVND in the germline V gene (reference sequence). This CDR3 has 18 residues. The CDR3 region has the DNA TGTGCCAGTAGTATAGCGCCGACAGGGGCCAGCTCTGGAAACACCATATATTTT. Protein product: CASSIAPTGASSGNTIYF.

DNA for the CDR3: TGTGCCAGCAGTGAGGGTAGCGGGGGACAAGAGACCCAGTACTTC. Residues: CASSEGSGGQETQYF. The chain carries TRBV6-4 and TRBJ2-5; 9 bases are a match to TRBD2. Germline V gives CDR1 MRHNA, CDR2 SNTAGT. V gave up 3 bases and J gave up 2 bases; unmatched junction bases: 4. This CDR3 comprises 15 residues.

This chain links TRBV27 with TRBJ2-1; possibly TRBD1 for D (5 bases). V lost 6 bases, J lost 9 bases, and 18 bases lay in between. CDR1 is MNHEY, CDR2 SMNVEV, per germline (reference sequence). There are 14 residues in the CDR3. Here the CDR3 reads CASSPAARGSEQFF. The CDR3, as DNA: TGTGCCAGCAGCCCCGCCGCAAGGGGCAGTGAGCAGTTCTTC.

The rearrangement joins TRBV7-9 to TRBJ2-1; the D is unclear. CDR3 length equals 12 residues. Germline V lookup: CDR1 SEHNR, CDR2 FQNEAQ (reference sequence). The V end was cut by 2 bases, the J end by 10 bases, with 9 bases between. CDR3 amino acids: CASSLYYGEQFF. CDR3 sequence (DNA): TGTGCCAGCAGCTTATACTATGGGGAGCAGTTCTTC.

V usage is TRBV11-1 and J usage is TRBJ1-2; D gene uncertain. V lost 3 bases and J lost 8, with 10 bases in between. The CDR3 is made up of 12 amino acids. The germline V gene encodes CDR1 SGHAT and CDR2 FQDESV (reference sequence). The CDR3: CASSFRSGGYTF. DNA of the CDR3: TGTGCCAGCAGCTTCCGGTCGGGAGGCTACACCTTC.

In its sample, this clonotype was seen many times. The chain recombines TRBV19 with TRBJ2-2; 7 nucleotides line up with TRBD1. The V gene end was trimmed by 0 bases and the J gene end by 7 bases; junction bases not matched to a gene: 5. Germline V CDR1 and CDR2: LNHDA, SQIVND (reference sequence). CDR3 length equals 15 residues. CDR3 DNA: TGTGCCAGTAGTATAGATGGACAGGCAGGCGGGGAGCTGTTTTTT. This translates into CASSIDGQAGGELFF.

This clonotype was observed a handful of times. The V call is TRBV20-1, the J call TRBJ2-3; 8 positions match TRBD2. The CDR3 runs 13 residues. V lost 2 bases to trimming and J lost 9 bases; unmatched junction nucleotides: 7. Germline loops: CDR1 DFQATT, CDR2 SNEGSKA (reference sequence). CDR3 protein: CSARSGGRETQYF. For the CDR3, the DNA is TGCAGTGCTAGATCGGGGGGGCGGGAGACGCAGTATTTT.

This clonotype was seen at least ten times. This sequence joins TRBV29-1 and TRBJ2-7; maybe TRBD2 (6 bases). Germline V gene sequence: CDR1 SQVTM, CDR2 ANQGSEA. The length of the CDR3 is 14 residues. Trimming removed 6 bases at V and 0 bases at J, with 15 bases between. Written as DNA, the CDR3 is TGCAGCGTATGGGAGGAGGGGCGCTCCTACGAGCAGTACTTC. Translating it yields CSVWEEGRSYEQYF.

The genes are TRBV7-9 and TRBJ2-7, with TRBD1 identical over 9 bases. The trim removed 1 base at V and 3 bases at J, leaving 4 bases unmatched. Germline V gene sequence: CDR1 SEHNR, CDR2 FQNEAQ (reference sequence). This CDR3 contains 15 residues. The CDR3 DNA sequence: TGTGCCAGCAGCTTAGAGGGACAGGGATTCTACGAGCAGTACTTC. It is translated as CASSLEGQGFYEQYF.